The next 29 T cell receptor beta chains were all read from a single sample in a study of beta chain features in type 1 diabetes. Expressed TCRB transcripts were sequenced, since all the RNA that had been isolated was reverse transcribed. Clones were sequenced by immunoSEQ multiplex PCR, and TCRdb holds only the in-frame ones, with some missing. The sample yields roughly 290,000 clones, 8% seen once. Specimen: central memory CD4+ T cells from blood. The receptors were sampled from a woman younger than 35 in good health.

This chain links TRBV28 with TRBJ2-4, with D maybe TRBD2 (6 bases). From germline, CDR1 is MDHEN and CDR2 SYDVKM. The CDR3 totals 16 residues. V lost 6 bases, J lost 4 bases, and 19 bases lay in between. CDR3 protein: CASRAQVVRGKNIQYF. CDR3 in DNA: TGTGCCAGCAGGGCACAGGTTGTCCGGGGGAAAAACATTCAGTACTTC.

This clone appeared a few times. The chain uses TRBV4-2 and TRBJ1-1; D gene ambiguous. Trimming cost V 2 bases and J 0 bases, with 10 bases left between them. The CDR3 is made up of 15 amino acids. The germline CDR1 and CDR2 sequences are LGHNA and YNFKEQ. The CDR3, as DNA: TGTGCCAGCAGCCAAAAAACAAGGGTGAACACTGAAGCTTTCTTT. It codes for CASSQKTRVNTEAFF.

The chain links TRBV7-9 to TRBJ2-5, with 10 bases lining up with TRBD1. The CDR3 spans 14 residues. Unmatched junction bases numbered 4, after V lost 5 bases and J lost 4 bases. The germline gives CDR1 SEHNR, CDR2 FQNEAQ (reference sequence). CDR3 amino acids: CASSAGQGGETQYF. The CDR3 bases are TGTGCCAGCAGCGCCGGACAGGGGGGAGAGACCCAGTACTTC.

The chain combines TRBV18 with TRBJ1-6, with TRBD1 matching over 7 bases. V gave up 6 bases and J gave up 5 bases; unmatched junction bases: 4. This CDR3 region has 14 residues. Germline values: CDR1 KGHSH, CDR2 LQKENI. In DNA, the CDR3 is TGTGCCAGCTCCCGGGACAGAAATAATTCACCCCTCCACTTT. Its translation is CASSRDRNNSPLHF.

This clone has only a few counts. The chain employs TRBV14 and TRBJ1-2, with D maybe TRBD1 (6 bases). V lost 4 bases, J lost 5 bases, and 14 bases lay in between. The CDR3 extends over 14 amino acids. The germline V gene has CDR1 SGHDN and CDR2 FVKESK. The CDR3 nucleotides are TGTGCCAGCAGCCCAGCAGGGGCAGCGTATGGCTACACCTTC. It codes for CASSPAGAAYGYTF.

This clone has only a few counts. V and J are TRBV15 and TRBJ2-1, with D possibly TRBD2 on 6 matching bases. The V end lost 0 bases, the J end lost 6 bases, and 12 bases lay between the germline ends. The germline CDR1 and CDR2 sequences are LNHNV and YYDKDF (reference sequence). The CDR3 is 15 residues long. The CDR3 region is CATSRDLGTSNEQFF. The CDR3 nucleotides are TGTGCCACCAGCAGAGATCTCGGGACTTCCAATGAGCAGTTCTTC.

This clone was found a few times. This chain links TRBV4-3 with TRBJ2-5; 8 bases are shared with TRBD2. This CDR3 is 16 amino acids long. Germline V CDR1 and CDR2: LGHNA, YSLEER. The ends lost 0 bases at V and 5 bases at J; junction bases unmatched: 8. The CDR3 sequence: CASSQDVAGGGETQYF. The CDR3 DNA is TGCGCCAGCAGCCAAGACGTTGCGGGAGGTGGGGAGACCCAGTACTTC.

There are a few counts of this clone. The V and J genes are TRBV7-7 and TRBJ2-5; D is perhaps TRBD2 (5 bases). The CDR3 is made up of 14 amino acids. The germline CDR1 and CDR2 sequences are SSHAT and FNYEAQ (reference sequence). Trimming pared 3 bases from V and 4 bases from J, leaving 12 bases between. The CDR3 sequence is CASSFGSDGETQYF. The CDR3, as DNA: TGTGCCAGCAGCTTCGGTAGCGATGGAGAGACCCAGTACTTC.

This clone came up many times. In the same sample, other DNA sequences code for this CDR3. The chain joins TRBV11-2 to TRBJ1-1; 7 nucleotides agree with TRBD1. Germline lookup yields CDR1 SGHAT and CDR2 FQNNGV. V dropped 6 bases and J dropped 1; count of bases not matched to a gene: 2. This CDR3 has 13 amino acids. The CDR3 nucleotides are TGTGCCAGCAGGGGACAGACGAACACTGAAGCTTTCTTT. Its translation: CASRGQTNTEAFF.

This clone was counted between two and nine times. The junction does not match germline at one end; this may be a read error. The chain carries TRBV7-2 and TRBJ2-7; perhaps TRBD2 as D (6 bases). Germline V gene sequence: CDR1 SGHTA, CDR2 FQGNSA. The CDR3 runs 17 residues. The CDR3 here is CASSPHVPGGNSYEQYF. The CDR3 DNA reads TGCGCCAGCAGCCCCCACGTCCCGGGCGGGAACTCCTACGAGCAGTACTTC.

The sample holds a few counts of this clone. V gene TRBV6-5 combines with J gene TRBJ1-1, with 9 bases matching TRBD1. J gave up 4 bases and V 6 bases, and 9 bases lay outside the gene matches. CDR1 MNHEY and CDR2 SVGAGI come from the germline V gene. The CDR3 consists of 15 residues. CDR3 nucleotide sequence: TGTGCCAGCAGGTTTAGACAGGGGGTAAGCACTGAAGCTTTCTTT. Translating it yields CASRFRQGVSTEAFF.

This clone was detected many times. The CDR3 nucleotides are TGTGCCAGCAGCTACCGTCCGAGAGATACGCAGTATTTT. As protein: CASSYRPRDTQYF. The rearrangement uses TRBV7-9 and TRBJ2-3; D is uncertain. This CDR3 comprises 13 residues. In germline, CDR1 is SEHNR, CDR2 FQNEAQ (reference sequence). Trimming removed 4 bases at V and 5 bases at J, with 10 bases between.

This clone occurred a few times. The rearrangement uses TRBV4-3 and TRBJ2-1, with 8 positions matching TRBD2. The CDR3 totals 16 residues. V lost 1 base, J lost 2 bases, and 4 bases stayed unmatched. Germline V gene lookup returns CDR1 LGHNA and CDR2 YSLEER. CDR3 amino acids: CASSQGSGGTYNEQFF. The CDR3 DNA reads TGCGCCAGCAGCCAAGGGTCGGGAGGGACCTACAATGAGCAGTTCTTC.

This clone was counted ten times or more. Different DNA sequences within this sample yield the same CDR3. The chain links TRBV6-6 to TRBJ1-2; 10 positions match TRBD1. Germline loops: CDR1 MNHNY, CDR2 SVGAGI (reference sequence). V shed 5 bases and J 3 bases; nucleotides not matched to a gene: 0. This CDR3 has 13 amino acids. Here the CDR3 DNA reads TGTGCCAGCAGTGGGACAGGGGACTATGGCTACACCTTC. It is translated as CASSGTGDYGYTF.

The chain couples TRBV7-2 to TRBJ2-7; 10 nucleotides match TRBD2. Germline trimming cut 5 bases from V and 3 bases from J; bases unmatched to any gene: 4. This CDR3 has 14 amino acids. The V gene's germline CDR1 is SGHTA and CDR2 FQGNSA. The CDR3 DNA sequence: TGTGCCAGCAGCCGGACTAGCGGCAGCTACGAGCAGTACTTC. Translation: CASSRTSGSYEQYF.

This rearrangement joins TRBV18 to TRBJ1-5; 7 bases match TRBD1. The CDR3 runs 13 residues. J was trimmed by 4 bases and V by 8 bases; bases with no gene match: 5. Germline V gives CDR1 KGHSH, CDR2 LQKENI. CDR3 residues: CASTGTANQPQHF. CDR3 DNA: TGTGCCAGCACGGGGACAGCGAATCAGCCCCAGCATTTT.

A note on this clone: Additional DNA sequences in this sample encode the identical CDR3. The rearrangement joins TRBV7-3 to TRBJ2-5; D remains ambiguous. The V gene's germline CDR1 is SGHTA and CDR2 FQGTGA. The CDR3 consists of 13 residues. Trimming shortened V by 3 bases and J by 3 bases, and 8 bases separated the two germline ends. In DNA form, the CDR3 reads TGTGCCAGCAGCTTTGGAAGAGAAGAGACCCAGTACTTC. Translated, it gives CASSFGREETQYF.

The chain is built from TRBV7-9 and TRBJ2-2, with D perhaps matching TRBD1 (5 bases). CDR1 is SEHNR, CDR2 FQNEAQ, per germline (reference sequence). V shed 5 bases and J shed 7 bases, with 23 bases lying between them. CDR3 size: 17 residues. The CDR3 region is CASSPDGATTGYGELFF. CDR3 nucleotide sequence: TGTGCCAGCAGCCCCGATGGGGCGACCACAGGCTACGGGGAGCTGTTTTTT.

In nucleotides, the CDR3 is TGTGCCAGCAGTGCCTTCCTGAGGCCCGAGCAGTACTTC. It codes for CASSAFLRPEQYF. The V gene is TRBV6-5, the J gene TRBJ2-7; D remains unclear. The CDR3 covers 13 residues. Germline V lookup: CDR1 MNHEY, CDR2 SVGAGI. Trimming shortened V by 5 bases and J by 6 bases, and 14 bases separated the two germline ends.

This clone was seen only a few times. The chain has TRBV6-6 and TRBJ2-3; D is uncertain. CDR1 is MNHNY and CDR2 is SVGAGI in the germline V gene (reference sequence). This CDR3 comprises 14 residues. The V gene lost 0 bases and the J gene lost 3 bases, with 7 bases spanning the gap. The CDR3 reads CASSYSVGTDTQYF. In DNA, the CDR3 is TGTGCCAGCAGTTACTCTGTGGGAACAGATACGCAGTATTTT.

J is TRBJ2-1 and V is TRBV7-3; D unclear. The V end lost 6 bases, the J end lost 12 bases, and 9 bases lay between the germline ends. This CDR3 has 10 amino acids. CDR1 SGHTA and CDR2 FQGTGA come from the germline V gene. The CDR3 nucleotides are TGTGCCAGCAGTCTCGGAGTGCAGTTCTTC. It specifies CASSLGVQFF.

In this sample, this clone turned up a few times. The chain joins TRBV4-2 to TRBJ1-3, with 12 bases aligning to TRBD1. This CDR3 is 17 amino acids long. The V and J ends lost 7 bases and 3 bases, in that order; junction bases with no gene match: 10. Germline CDR1 is LGHNA and CDR2 is YNFKEQ. The CDR3 DNA reads TGTGCCAGCACTCTCCGGGACAGGGGGCCGGTTGGAAACACCATATATTTT. Translated, it gives CASTLRDRGPVGNTIYF.

This clone was found a few times. The chain couples TRBV6-6 to TRBJ1-6; D is uncertain. CDR1 and CDR2 from the germline V gene are MNHNY and SVGAGI (reference sequence). The V and J ends lost 6 bases and 6 bases respectively, with 6 bases between them. The length of the CDR3 is 12 residues. CDR3 region: CASRDLNSPLHF. The DNA for the CDR3 is TGTGCCAGCAGAGACCTTAATTCACCCCTCCACTTT.

This clone has just a few counts. This chain links TRBV7-2 with TRBJ1-4; 7 bases fit TRBD1. V shed 0 bases and J 7 bases; nucleotides not matched to a gene: 11. The CDR3 has 17 amino acids. The germline gives CDR1 SGHTA, CDR2 FQGNSA. CDR3 amino acids: CASSLAPLTGRSEKLFF. For the CDR3, the DNA is TGTGCCAGCAGCTTAGCACCATTGACAGGGCGGAGTGAAAAACTGTTTTTT.

This chain connects TRBV20-1 to TRBJ1-2; D not certain. CDR3 length equals 11 residues. CDR1 and CDR2 from the germline V gene are DFQATT and SNEGSKA (reference sequence). Trimming removed 6 bases at V and 4 bases at J, with 9 bases between. The CDR3 loop reads CSAAEGYGYTF. The CDR3 nucleotides are TGCAGTGCCGCCGAAGGCTATGGCTACACCTTC.

This clone was observed a handful of times. V and J are TRBV4-3 and TRBJ2-1; 10 bases fit TRBD2. The V and J ends lost 11 bases and 0 bases, in that order; junction bases with no gene match: 13. CDR1 and CDR2 from the germline V gene are LGHNA and YSLEER. The CDR3 is 17 residues long. CDR3 residues: CASGMTSGLSSYNEQFF. In nucleotides, the CDR3 is TGCGCCTCTGGCATGACTAGCGGGTTGAGCTCCTACAATGAGCAGTTCTTC.

The gene calls are TRBV9 and TRBJ2-3; D unclear. There are 13 residues in the CDR3. V was trimmed by 2 bases and J by 2 bases, leaving 6 bases between them. The germline V gene has CDR1 SGDLS and CDR2 YYNGEE. The CDR3 here is CASSVGFTDTQYF. CDR3 nucleotides: TGTGCCAGCAGCGTCGGCTTCACAGATACGCAGTATTTT. Using reference TRBV9 and TRBJ2-3 for the parts outside the CDR3, the full variable domain is DSGVTQTPKHLITATGQRVTLRCSPRSGDLSVYWYQQSLDQGLQFLIQYYNGEERAKGNILERFSAQQFPDLHSELNLSSLELGDSALYFCASSVGFTDTQYFGPGTRLTVL.

A few counts support this clone. The junction shows a germline mismatch at one end, possibly a read error. V and J are TRBV10-3 and TRBJ2-2; D perhaps matches TRBD2 (6 bases). The germline V gene encodes CDR1 ENHRY and CDR2 SYGVKD. CDR3 length equals 14 residues. CDR3 DNA sequence: TGTGCCAGCAGTTACCGGAGGGTGGCCGGGGAGCTGTTTTTT. It encodes CASSYRRVAGELFF.

This clone came up a few times. This chain connects TRBV4-3 to TRBJ1-1; no reliable D call. Deletions cut 0 bases from V and 7 bases from J, with 18 bases between. CDR3 length equals 16 residues. The germline V gene encodes CDR1 LGHNA and CDR2 YSLEER. DNA for the CDR3: TGCGCCAGCAGCCAAGAACCCCTGGCAGGAGCGGGTGAAGCTTTCTTT. This sequence encodes CASSQEPLAGAGEAFF.